The clone carrying this T cell receptor (beta chain) was recorded at least ten times. No antigen is known for it. The CDR3 goes on 3 residues after the read ends, and that part is filled in from the germline J gene. The data stem from a study of T cell clonality in common variable immunodeficiency. The CDR3 contains 18 residues. V lost 6 bases, J lost 2 bases, and 13 bases stayed unmatched. Study conclusions and caveats: CVID subjects shared fewer TCRbeta clones than healthy controls did.

Some clones are missing from TCRdb's copy, which holds only in-frame ones; the method was immunoSEQ multiplex PCR. This sample has about 81,000 clones, each found more than once. This TCR came from a person aged 18 to 70 in good health. Sequences were obtained from peripheral blood mononuclear cells. This chain connects TRBV12-3 or TRBV12-4 to TRBJ2-7, with TRBD2 matching 13 bases. The sequenced part of the CDR3 DNA is TGTGCCAGCAGCCTTATAGGGACTAGCGGGAATTTCCCCTACGAG. As protein: CASSLIGTSGNFPYE. The full CDR3 is CASSLIGTSGNFPYEQYF.